Listed below are T cell receptor beta chains from one sample, sequenced in a study of technical replicates of blood from a few donors. Generated by immunoSEQ multiplex PCR, the TCRdb table keeps only in-frame clones and is missing some. The table has about 72,000 clones, 95% seen once. The sequencing input was T cells isolated from PBMCs. These receptors were collected from a human donor in good health. The CDR3 runs from the conserved cysteine through the conserved F or W. The D gene is left open where the match is weak. Rows may omit the clone size; those that give it use once, few, many or a size class.

CDR3nt: TGCGCCAGCAGACGGACAAGCACAACCTACGAGCAGTACTTC; CDR3aa: CASRRTSTTYEQYF; abundance: .; len: 14; v_gene: TRBV5-1; d_gene: .; j_gene: TRBJ2-7
CDR3nt: TGTGCCAGCAGGGGGGGGGTAACTCTGGGAGAGCAGTTCTTC; CDR3aa: CASRGGVTLGEQFF; abundance: .; len: 14; v_gene: TRBV25-1; d_gene: TRBD2; j_gene: TRBJ2-1
CDR3nt: TGTGCCAGTAGTACCTCTAGCGCCAAAGAGACCCAGTACTTC; CDR3aa: CASSTSSAKETQYF; abundance: few; len: 14; v_gene: TRBV19; d_gene: .; j_gene: TRBJ2-5
CDR3nt: TGTGCCAGCAGCTCCCGAAGCCTCACTAGCGGGGTTTACAATGAGCAGTTCTTC; CDR3aa: CASSSRSLTSGVYNEQFF; abundance: .; len: 18; v_gene: TRBV13; d_gene: TRBD2; j_gene: TRBJ2-1
CDR3nt: TGTGCCAGCGTATCAGCCGGCCCTAGCGGGGGGTACGAGCAGTACTTC; CDR3aa: CASVSAGPSGGYEQYF; abundance: .; len: 16; v_gene: TRBV28; d_gene: TRBD2; j_gene: TRBJ2-7
CDR3nt: TGTGCCACCAGCAGGGCAAGGACAGGTCTCACCGGGGAGCTGTTTTTT; CDR3aa: CATSRARTGLTGELFF; abundance: .; len: 16; v_gene: TRBV15; d_gene: TRBD1; j_gene: TRBJ2-2
CDR3nt: TGCGCCAGCAGCCTGGACAGGGCGTACGAGCAGTACTTC; CDR3aa: CASSLDRAYEQYF; abundance: .; len: 13; v_gene: TRBV5-1; d_gene: TRBD1; j_gene: TRBJ2-7
CDR3nt: TGCGCCAGCAGCCCCCAAAATGTGGGGGAGCTGTTTTTT; CDR3aa: CASSPQNVGELFF; abundance: .; len: 13; v_gene: TRBV4-1; d_gene: .; j_gene: TRBJ2-2
CDR3nt: TGTGCCAGCAGCTCCCTCAGCTCTGGAAACACCATATATTTT; CDR3aa: CASSSLSSGNTIYF; abundance: .; len: 14; v_gene: TRBV5-5; d_gene: .; j_gene: TRBJ1-3
CDR3nt: TGCGCCAGCAGTGAGAACCATCCCCGGAGAGGTGAAAAACTGTTTTTT; CDR3aa: CASSENHPRRGEKLFF; abundance: .; len: 16; v_gene: TRBV10-1; d_gene: .; j_gene: TRBJ1-4
CDR3nt: TGTGCCAGCAGCTTTGCGGATACGCAGTATTTT; CDR3aa: CASSFADTQYF; abundance: .; len: 11; v_gene: TRBV14; d_gene: .; j_gene: TRBJ2-3
CDR3nt: TGTGCCAGCAGTTTAATCTTCGGGACAGGGGTATCCGAGCAGTACTTC; CDR3aa: CASSLIFGTGVSEQYF; abundance: .; len: 16; v_gene: TRBV27; d_gene: TRBD1; j_gene: TRBJ2-7
CDR3nt: TGTGCCAGCAGCTTAGGCCGACGCCGCGGTTTTGGAGAGCAGTACTTC; CDR3aa: CASSLGRRRGFGEQYF; abundance: .; len: 16; v_gene: TRBV7-8; d_gene: .; j_gene: TRBJ2-7
CDR3nt: TGCGCCAGCAGCCAAGGACAGGGTCGAGCTAACTATGGCTACACCTTC; CDR3aa: CASSQGQGRANYGYTF; abundance: .; len: 16; v_gene: TRBV4-1; d_gene: TRBD1; j_gene: TRBJ1-2
CDR3nt: TGTGCCAGCAGTCTGGGACATCTAACCTACGAGCAGTACTTC; CDR3aa: CASSLGHLTYEQYF; abundance: .; len: 14; v_gene: TRBV27; d_gene: .; j_gene: TRBJ2-7
CDR3nt: TGCGCCAGCAGTGCTTCGGGACTAGCGGGAAAGAGCTCCTACAATGAGCAGTTCTTC; CDR3aa: CASSASGLAGKSSYNEQFF; abundance: .; len: 19; v_gene: TRBV10-1; d_gene: TRBD2; j_gene: TRBJ2-1
CDR3nt: TGCGCCAGCAGCCATGGGGGACAGGGGCTTATCAGCAATCAGCCCCAGCATTTT; CDR3aa: CASSHGGQGLISNQPQHF; abundance: few; len: 18; v_gene: TRBV5-1; d_gene: TRBD1; j_gene: TRBJ1-5
CDR3nt: TGTGCCAGCAGTGAAGTCGCACAGTCCGGGGAGCTGTTTTTT; CDR3aa: CASSEVAQSGELFF; abundance: .; len: 14; v_gene: TRBV6-1; d_gene: .; j_gene: TRBJ2-2
CDR3nt: TGTGCCAGCAGTTTATTAAGGAGCAGTGGGTATGGCTACACCTTC; CDR3aa: CASSLLRSSGYGYTF; abundance: once; len: 15; v_gene: TRBV27; d_gene: .; j_gene: TRBJ1-2
CDR3nt: TGTGCCAGCAGTTACACGCAGGGGGGAGATACGCAGTATTTT; CDR3aa: CASSYTQGGDTQYF; abundance: few; len: 14; v_gene: TRBV6-6; d_gene: .; j_gene: TRBJ2-3
CDR3nt: TGCGCCAGCAGCCAAGATTGGGGGGGCCCCACTGAAGCTTTCTTT; CDR3aa: CASSQDWGGPTEAFF; abundance: .; len: 15; v_gene: TRBV4-1; d_gene: .; j_gene: TRBJ1-1
CDR3nt: TGTGCCAGCAGCTCGGGAGACAGGGGAGGGGAGACCCAGTACTTC; CDR3aa: CASSSGDRGGETQYF; abundance: .; len: 15; v_gene: TRBV5-8; d_gene: .; j_gene: TRBJ2-5
CDR3nt: TGTGCCAGCAGACCAGGGACAGAAATCTCTGGGGCCAACGTCCTGACTTTC; CDR3aa: CASRPGTEISGANVLTF; abundance: once; len: 17; v_gene: TRBV2; d_gene: TRBD1; j_gene: TRBJ2-6
CDR3nt: TGTGCCAGCAGTCCCCCTTCTAGCGGGAGCCACGAGCAGTACTTC; CDR3aa: CASSPPSSGSHEQYF; abundance: .; len: 15; v_gene: TRBV27; d_gene: TRBD2; j_gene: TRBJ2-7
CDR3nt: TGCGCCAGCAGCCCCGGATCCGGGGACAATCGGGAGACCCAGTACTTC; CDR3aa: CASSPGSGDNRETQYF; abundance: .; len: 16; v_gene: TRBV5-1; d_gene: .; j_gene: TRBJ2-5
CDR3nt: TGTGCCAGCAGCCCCAGCGGGAGGGCCTCCTACGAGCAGTACTTC; CDR3aa: CASSPSGRASYEQYF; abundance: .; len: 15; v_gene: TRBV11-2; d_gene: TRBD2; j_gene: TRBJ2-7
CDR3nt: TGTGCCAGCAGCCCCCGGCATGAGTCGGGAGAGACCCAGTACTTC; CDR3aa: CASSPRHESGETQYF; abundance: .; len: 15; v_gene: TRBV7-8; d_gene: .; j_gene: TRBJ2-5
CDR3nt: TGTGCCAGCAGCGTCAACCCCGGGACAGCTAGTCTGGGGGAGCAGTACTTC; CDR3aa: CASSVNPGTASLGEQYF; abundance: once; len: 17; v_gene: TRBV9; d_gene: TRBD1; j_gene: TRBJ2-7
CDR3nt: TGTGCCAGCAGCTTAGGTAGGGACAGGGATGAAGCTTTCTTT; CDR3aa: CASSLGRDRDEAFF; abundance: .; len: 14; v_gene: TRBV11-2; d_gene: TRBD1; j_gene: TRBJ1-1
CDR3nt: TGTGCCAGCAGACCCAAACAGGGCTGCTACGAGGGCGAGCAGTACTTC; CDR3aa: CASRPKQGCYEGEQYF; abundance: .; len: 16; v_gene: TRBV14; d_gene: .; j_gene: TRBJ2-7
CDR3nt: TGTGCCAGCAGTCCGGGACAGAACACCGGGGAGCTGTTTTTT; CDR3aa: CASSPGQNTGELFF; abundance: .; len: 14; v_gene: TRBV6-6; d_gene: .; j_gene: TRBJ2-2
CDR3nt: TGTGCCAACGCGAGACAGGGGGACGACGGGGAGCTGTTTTTT; CDR3aa: CANARQGDDGELFF; abundance: .; len: 14; v_gene: TRBV7-9; d_gene: TRBD1; j_gene: TRBJ2-2
CDR3nt: TGTGCCAGCAGCGGCTCTGGAAACACCATATATTTT; CDR3aa: CASSGSGNTIYF; abundance: .; len: 12; v_gene: TRBV6-1; d_gene: .; j_gene: TRBJ1-3
CDR3nt: TGTGCCAGCAGCTTAATATGGACGGGCGGTCGGGGTGAGCAGTTCTTC; CDR3aa: CASSLIWTGGRGEQFF; abundance: .; len: 16; v_gene: TRBV7-9; d_gene: .; j_gene: TRBJ2-1
CDR3nt: TGTGCCAGCAGCGGCGGGATTCATCCCTACGAGCAGTACTTC; CDR3aa: CASSGGIHPYEQYF; abundance: .; len: 14; v_gene: TRBV7-9; d_gene: .; j_gene: TRBJ2-7
CDR3nt: TGTGCCAGCAGCCCGGGGGATCTGGGGAGATCCTACGAGCAGTACTTC; CDR3aa: CASSPGDLGRSYEQYF; abundance: .; len: 16; v_gene: TRBV5-4; d_gene: .; j_gene: TRBJ2-7
CDR3nt: TGTGCCAGCATCGGCGGGGCCTACAATGAGCAGTTCTTC; CDR3aa: CASIGGAYNEQFF; abundance: .; len: 13; v_gene: TRBV6-5; d_gene: .; j_gene: TRBJ2-1